The 9 T cell receptor beta chains listed next were all sequenced from one sample in a study of blood T cell repertoires in COVID-19 (dated by TCRdb to between 2020 and 2021). The library was generated by the immunoSEQ multiplex PCR assay. Drawn from immuneACCESS, this table holds only the in-frame rearrangements with V and J called that TCRdb kept. Clones are partly lost; checked studies trace under half to an unresolved V gene and leave the rest unexplained. In this sample the table shows some 290,000 clones, roughly 90% of which occur a single time. Of the sample, around 10% is held by the ten largest clones. The sequencing sample was made of peripheral blood. The source of these receptors is a woman in her 30s with COVID-19, enrolled during active disease.

J is TRBJ1-1 and V is TRBV6-5; TRBD1 matches at 9 bases. There are 15 residues in the CDR3. The V gene end was trimmed by 6 bases and the J gene end by 0 bases; junction bases not matched to a gene: 5. Germline lookup yields CDR1 MNHEY and CDR2 SVGAGI. CDR3 region: CASSRTGALNTEAFF. In DNA form, the CDR3 reads TGTGCCAGCAGCCGGACAGGGGCTCTGAACACTGAAGCTTTCTTT.

This sequence joins TRBV21-1 and TRBJ2-1; TRBD2 is the table's D call, not checked against the DNA. TRBV21-1 is a known pseudogene. The CDR3 spans 18 residues. The CDR3 DNA is TGTGCCAGCAGCAAAATGTTGACTAGCGGGACGTCCTACAATGAGCAGTTCTTC. Its protein product is CASSKMLTSGTSYNEQFF.

The chain employs TRBV30 and TRBJ1-5, with 7 bases aligning to TRBD1. V gave up 2 bases and J gave up 4 bases; unmatched junction bases: 2. The CDR3 consists of 13 residues. Germline lookup yields CDR1 GTSNPN and CDR2 SVGIG (reference sequence). The CDR3: CAWSRTGNQPQHF. In nucleotides, the CDR3 is TGTGCCTGGAGTCGGACAGGTAATCAGCCCCAGCATTTT.

The chain joins TRBV5-1 to TRBJ2-1; D is unclear. The CDR3 spans 13 residues. Germline CDR1 and CDR2: SGHRS and YFSETQ. V dropped 2 bases and J dropped 8 bases, with 11 bases sitting between them. The CDR3 here is CASSLVELYEQFF. The CDR3 DNA sequence: TGCGCCAGCAGCTTAGTAGAGTTATATGAGCAGTTCTTC. Supplemented by reference TRBV5-1 and TRBJ2-1, the full variable domain reads KAGVTQTPRYLIKTRGQQVTLSCSPISGHRSVSWYQQTPGQGLQFLFEYFSETQRNKGNFPGRFSGRQFSNSRSEMNVSTLELGDSALYLCASSLVELYEQFFGPGTRLTVL.

The chain joins TRBV19 to TRBJ1-2, with 9 nucleotides matching TRBD1. The V and J ends lost 5 bases and 8 bases, in that order; junction bases with no gene match: 6. The CDR3 runs 13 residues. Germline CDR1 reads LNHDA; CDR2 reads SQIVND (reference sequence). The CDR3 loop reads CASSPRDREGYTF. The CDR3 region has the DNA TGTGCCAGTAGTCCCCGGGACAGGGAAGGCTACACCTTC.

The chain has TRBV6-2 or TRBV6-3 and TRBJ1-2; the D gene is possibly TRBD1 (6 bases). The V gene's germline CDR1 is MNHEY and CDR2 SVGEGT. The length of the CDR3 is 14 residues. Deletions cut 6 bases from V and 2 bases from J, with 13 bases between. This chain's CDR3 is CASSPPGTNYGYTF. In DNA, the CDR3 is TGTGCCAGCAGCCCGCCCGGGACAAACTATGGCTACACCTTC.

The CDR3 reads CASSSGGKREQYF. The CDR3 nucleotides read TGTGCCAGCTCCTCTGGCGGGAAAAGGGAGCAGTACTTC. The V and J genes are TRBV18 and TRBJ2-7; a weak D match, TRBD2 (6 bases). The CDR3 contains 13 residues. Germline-derived CDR1 and CDR2 are KGHSH and LQKENI. Trimming stripped 6 bases from V and 7 bases from J, with 16 bases between.

The V and J genes are TRBV28 and TRBJ1-5; possible D gene TRBD1, 5 bases. This CDR3 region has 13 residues. V was trimmed by 3 bases and J by 6 bases, leaving 9 bases between them. From germline, CDR1 is MDHEN and CDR2 SYDVKM. The CDR3 is CASSFRAVQPQHF. The CDR3 DNA reads as TGTGCCAGCAGTTTCAGGGCGGTTCAGCCCCAGCATTTT.

The rearrangement links TRBV19 to TRBJ1-1, with 7 positions matching TRBD1. Trimming removed 10 bases from V and 8 bases from J; junction bases left unmatched: 10. This CDR3 spans 12 amino acids. Germline CDR1 is LNHDA and CDR2 is SQIVND (reference sequence). The CDR3 bases are TGTGCCACCAGACCCCAGGGGGGCGAAGCTTTCTTT. Its protein is CATRPQGGEAFF.